Detailed here is one T cell receptor beta chain. The protocol was immunoSEQ multiplex PCR, while the TCRdb copy is restricted to in-frame clones and leaves out a portion. The sample has nearly 1 million clones, over 60% seen once. The germline CDR1 and CDR2 sequences are SGHTA and FQGNSA. The length of the CDR3 is 15 residues. Trimming pared 5 bases from V and 4 bases from J, leaving 17 bases between. This sample was included in a study of shared clonotypes between healthy human individuals. This TCR was recovered from a young man in good health. This rearrangement joins TRBV7-2 to TRBJ2-5; D is unresolved. Material: memory CD4+ T cells sorted from blood. Subset defined: CD45RA-negative fraction. CDR3: CASSPRTLPRETQYF. CDR3 in DNA: TGTGCCAGCAGCCCTAGGACCCTTCCACGAGAGACCCAGTACTTC.